This T cell receptor beta chain originates from a study of regulatory T cells in long-lasting Graves disease. Sample time point: persistent/refractory GD, antithyroid drugs over 5 years with positive TRAb. RNA extracted from PBMCs served as the sequencing template. The diagnosis of Graves' disease used American Thyroid Association guidelines. Researchers made TCR beta libraries by using iRepertoire HTBI primers and running Arm-PCR on CDR3 regions. In the original analysis: Segment identification across samples yielded around 60 TRBV and 12 to 15 TRBJ segments. Via MiXCR, TCRdb re-called the multiplex PCR reads, giving one row per CDR3 protein. The V and J calls reflect TCRdb's pipeline rather than the authors' work. The sample holds a few hundred thousand distinct CDR3 sequences, about a quarter seen once. The study's findings and limits: Newly diagnosed Graves' patients exceeded persistent ones in TCR diversity. The study found TRBV28, TRBJ1-2 and TRBJ2-5 favored in persistent disease.

This clonotype was detected many times. Its antigen is not known. The CDR3 is 11 amino acids. V was cut by 6 bases and J by 5 bases, with 5 bases left in between. CDR1 MDHEN and CDR2 SYDVKM come from the germline V gene. The receptor's source is a female donor with Graves disease. The chain recombines TRBV28 with TRBJ1-5; D remains unclear. The input for sequencing was peripheral blood mononuclear cells (PBMCs), taken when the disease was refractory, from a patient treated with antithyroid drugs. As DNA, the CDR3 is TGTGCCAGCAGGAAAGATCAGCCCCAGCATTTT. Protein sequence: CASRKDQPQHF.